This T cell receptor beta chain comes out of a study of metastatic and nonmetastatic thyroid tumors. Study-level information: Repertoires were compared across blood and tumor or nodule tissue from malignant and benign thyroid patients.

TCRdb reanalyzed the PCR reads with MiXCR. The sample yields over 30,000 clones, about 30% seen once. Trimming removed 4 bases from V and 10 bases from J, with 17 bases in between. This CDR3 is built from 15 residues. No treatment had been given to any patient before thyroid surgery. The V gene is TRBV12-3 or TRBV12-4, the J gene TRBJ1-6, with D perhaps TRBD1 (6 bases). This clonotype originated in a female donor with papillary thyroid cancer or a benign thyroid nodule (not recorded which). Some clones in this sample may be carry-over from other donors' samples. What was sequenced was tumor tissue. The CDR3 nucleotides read TGTGCCAGCAGTTCATGGGGGCAGGGTCTATCACCCCTCCACTTT. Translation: CASSSWGQGLSPLHF.